What follows are 17 T cell receptor beta chains derived from one specimen sequenced in a study of blood T cell repertoires in COVID-19. Here immunoSEQ multiplex PCR was the method, and the copy in TCRdb shows in-frame clones only, minus some. The data show about 200,000 clones, approximately 80% seen once. Sequencing input: peripheral blood. Receptors originate from a human donor in a cohort sampled during active COVID-19.

The chain employs TRBV20-1 and TRBJ2-7, with D possibly being TRBD2 (7 bases). Trimming left V 3 bases short and J 2 bases short, with 14 bases between. The CDR3 is 14 residues long. In germline, CDR1 is DFQATT, CDR2 SNEGSKA (reference sequence). The CDR3 DNA reads as TGCAGTGCTAGTGGGGGGGGCGATACCTACGAGCAGTACTTC. This encodes CSASGGGDTYEQYF.

The chain recombines TRBV6-5 with TRBJ1-2, with D perhaps matching TRBD1 (5 bases). The CDR3 has 13 residues. The germline V and J ends were trimmed by 5 bases and 4 bases, with 11 bases remaining between them. Germline V CDR1 and CDR2: MNHEY, SVGAGI. The CDR3 DNA follows: TGTGCCAGCAGTCAGGGTTCTGGCTATGGCTACACCTTC. Translation gives CASSQGSGYGYTF.

This chain joins TRBV12-3 or TRBV12-4 and TRBJ1-1; the D is unclear. This CDR3 has 11 residues. V was trimmed by 6 bases and J by 11 bases, leaving 13 bases between them. CDR3 coding DNA: TGTGCCAGCAGCCGAGGGCTGCGGGCTTTCTTT. This gives the protein CASSRGLRAFF.

The chain recombines TRBV2 with TRBJ1-4; tentative D call: TRBD1 (5 bases). This CDR3 has 15 amino acids. Trimming took 2 bases from V and 8 from J, leaving 15 bases between them. Germline assignment: CDR1 SNHLY and CDR2 FYNNEI. This CDR3 is CASSENGRVGEKLFF. CDR3 sequence (DNA): TGTGCCAGCAGTGAAAACGGCAGGGTAGGGGAAAAACTGTTTTTT.

This clone occurred once. The genes are TRBV5-5 and TRBJ2-4; D may be TRBD2 (7 bases). V lost 4 bases, J lost 2 bases, and 16 bases lay in between. Germline V lookup: CDR1 SGHKS, CDR2 YYEKEE (reference sequence). CDR3 length: 16 amino acids. CDR3 sequence: CASSPLGGLTKNIQYF. The CDR3 coding sequence is TGTGCCAGCAGCCCGTTGGGGGGGCTGACCAAAAACATTCAGTACTTC. The whole variable domain, filled in from reference TRBV5-5 and TRBJ2-4, reads DAGVTQSPTHLIKTRGQQVTLRCSPISGHKSVSWYQQVLGQGPQFIFQYYEKEERGRGNFPDRFSARQFPNYSSELNVNALLLGDSALYLCASSPLGGLTKNIQYFGAGTRLSVL.

The V call is TRBV6-7, the J call TRBJ2-4; no clear D. TRBV6-7 counts as an open reading frame of uncertain function. The CDR3 covers 15 residues. Trimming pared 2 bases from V and 0 bases from J, leaving 8 bases between. Written as DNA, the CDR3 is TGTGCCAGCAGTTACATAGATCCAGCCAAAAACATTCAGTACTTC. Translation gives CASSYIDPAKNIQYF.

The V and J genes are TRBV7-2 and TRBJ1-1, with TRBD1 identical over 9 bases. This CDR3 region has 16 residues. V shed 0 bases, J shed 0 bases, and the junction held 2 bases outside the gene matches. Germline CDR1 and CDR2: SGHTA and FQGNSA. The CDR3 loop is CASSLAGTGLNTEAFF. The CDR3 DNA follows: TGTGCCAGCAGCTTAGCCGGGACAGGGTTGAACACTGAAGCTTTCTTT. Drawing the rest from reference TRBV7-2 and TRBJ1-1, the complete variable domain is GAGVSQSPSNKVTEKGKDVELRCDPISGHTALYWYRQSLGQGLEFLIYFQGNSAPDKSGLPSDRFSAERTGGSVSTLTIQRTQQEDSAVYLCASSLAGTGLNTEAFFGQGTRLTVV.

CDR3 sequence reads: CASSGGQGNTEAFF. The CDR3 DNA reads as TGCGCCAGCAGCGGCGGACAGGGTAACACTGAAGCTTTCTTT. The V and J genes are TRBV5-1 and TRBJ1-1; 8 nucleotides align to TRBD1. V shed 4 bases and J 2 bases; nucleotides not matched to a gene: 4. The CDR3 contains 14 residues. The germline CDR1 and CDR2 sequences are SGHRS and YFSETQ. The whole variable domain, remainder taken from reference TRBV5-1 and TRBJ1-1, is KAGVTQTPRYLIKTRGQQVTLSCSPISGHRSVSWYQQTPGQGLQFLFEYFSETQRNKGNFPGRFSGRQFSNSRSEMNVSTLELGDSALYLCASSGGQGNTEAFFGQGTRLTVV.

The chain carries TRBV7-9 and TRBJ2-3; 10 nucleotides line up with TRBD2. The CDR3 consists of 16 residues. The germline V gene has CDR1 SEHNR and CDR2 FQNEAQ (reference sequence). With V trimmed by 5 bases and J by 4 bases, 9 bases remained unmatched. CDR3 sequence (DNA): TGTGCCAGCAGCCCCCGCTCAGCGGGGGGGGCAGATACGCAGTATTTT. Its translation: CASSPRSAGGADTQYF.

This chain links TRBV7-2 with TRBJ1-1; weak D call: TRBD1 (5 bases). CDR1 is SGHTA, CDR2 FQGNSA, per germline. V dropped 5 bases and J dropped 1 base, with 11 bases sitting between them. The CDR3 covers 14 residues. CDR3 DNA: TGTGCCAGCAGCGCCCGGGGGGGGAACACTGAAGCTTTCTTT. This sequence encodes CASSARGGNTEAFF.

The J gene is TRBJ1-5, the V gene TRBV19; D possibly corresponds to TRBD1 (5 bases). Trimming pared 6 bases from V and 4 bases from J, leaving 19 bases between. The germline gives CDR1 LNHDA, CDR2 SQIVND (reference sequence). The CDR3 is 16 amino acids. Written as DNA, the CDR3 is TGTGCCAGTAGGCCCAGCCAGGGTACCAGGAATCAGCCCCAGCATTTT. It translates to CASRPSQGTRNQPQHF.

The rearrangement uses TRBV6-6 and TRBJ1-4; 9 bases are a match to TRBD1. With V trimmed by 6 bases and J by 7 bases, 24 bases remained unmatched. The germline CDR1 and CDR2 sequences are MNHNY and SVGAGI (reference sequence). The length of the CDR3 is 20 residues. CDR3 nucleotide sequence: TGTGCCAGCAGCCCGGTCGTGGGGACAGGGAGATGGCGGGCAAGTGAAAAACTGTTTTTT. Translation: CASSPVVGTGRWRASEKLFF.

V and J are TRBV27 and TRBJ2-1; maybe TRBD1 (6 bases). The CDR3 totals 14 residues. Per the germline V gene, CDR1 is MNHEY and CDR2 is SMNVEV (reference sequence). Trimming cost V 5 bases and J 7 bases, with 15 bases left between them. The CDR3 spells CASSQIQGRNEQFF. CDR3 DNA: TGTGCCAGCAGTCAAATACAGGGTAGGAATGAGCAGTTCTTC.

By sample fraction, this clone is medium-sized. This chain links TRBV3-1 (or the pseudogene TRBV3-2) with TRBJ2-6; a possible D gene is TRBD1 (5 bases). Trimming took off 4 bases at V and 2 bases at J, with 9 bases between the two ends. Germline CDR1 reads LGHDT; CDR2 reads YNNKEL (reference sequence). The CDR3 runs 15 residues. The CDR3 spells CASSPTETGANVLTF. CDR3 coding DNA: TGTGCCAGCAGCCCGACAGAGACTGGGGCCAACGTCCTGACTTTC.

The V call is TRBV7-9, the J call TRBJ2-7; 9 bases are shared with TRBD2. Per the germline V gene, CDR1 is SEHNR and CDR2 is FQNEAQ (reference sequence). This CDR3 is 13 amino acids long. V trimming: 9 bases; J trimming: 2 bases; junction bases outside the gene matches: 5. The CDR3 loop reads CASGASGTYEQYF. CDR3 sequence (DNA): TGTGCCAGTGGGGCTAGCGGGACCTACGAGCAGTACTTC.

V is TRBV25-1 and J is TRBJ2-2, with 8 bases matching TRBD1. Germline V gene data show CDR1 as MGHDK and CDR2 as SYGVNS. The V and J ends lost 3 bases and 5 bases, in that order; junction bases with no gene match: 8. The CDR3 is 16 amino acids. The CDR3 protein is CASSDLGQGWTGELFF. Here the CDR3 DNA reads TGTGCCAGCAGTGACTTAGGACAGGGCTGGACCGGGGAGCTGTTTTTT.

The chain recombines TRBV5-1 with TRBJ2-5, with D maybe TRBD2 (5 bases). CDR1 SGHRS and CDR2 YFSETQ come from the germline V gene. V was cut by 4 bases and J by 5 bases, with 21 bases left in between. There are 16 residues in the CDR3. For the CDR3, the DNA is TGCGCCAGCAGCCCGGATCGAGGGCGGCTCCTCGAGACCCAGTACTTC. Its protein product is CASSPDRGRLLETQYF.